A single sample is the source of the 11 T cell receptor beta chains below, sequenced in a study of PD-L1 blockade in urothelial cancer. The data were produced by immunoSEQ multiplex PCR, yet TCRdb's version contains in-frame clones alone and is incomplete. The sample holds approximately 56,000 clones, 85% seen once. Sample time point: pretreatment peripheral blood. The sequences come from PBMCs, collected around atezolizumab (anti-PD-L1) treatment. Receptors originate from a man between 65 and 79 years old with urothelial cancer.

The V gene is TRBV5-5, the J gene TRBJ1-4, with TRBD1 identical over 8 bases. With 0 bases clipped from V and 3 bases from J, the junction kept 7 bases outside the gene matches. The germline V gene has CDR1 SGHKS and CDR2 YYEKEE (reference sequence). This CDR3 spans 17 amino acids. The CDR3 DNA sequence: TGTGCCAGCAGCTTGGGACAGGGGCGGCCGGCTAATGAAAAACTGTTTTTT. Its protein is CASSLGQGRPANEKLFF.

In its sample, this clone was seen once. The chain has TRBV29-1 and TRBJ2-3; D is possibly TRBD1 (6 bases). CDR1 and CDR2 (germline): SQVTM, ANQGSEA. V was pared by 1 base and J by 2 bases, with 13 bases between. The CDR3 is 15 residues long. DNA of the CDR3: TGCAGCGTTGAAGGCAAAGGGGGTCCCACAGATACGCAGTATTTT. Protein product: CSVEGKGGPTDTQYF.

This chain connects TRBV2 to TRBJ2-2, with 9 bases identical to TRBD1. The CDR3 runs to 16 residues. Trimming cost V 0 bases and J 5 bases; bases outside gene matches: 4. The germline CDR1 and CDR2 sequences are SNHLY and FYNNEI. The CDR3, as DNA: TGTGCCAGCAGTGAAGCCGGGACAGGGATGACCGGGGAGCTGTTTTTT. Its protein is CASSEAGTGMTGELFF.

The V gene is TRBV5-1, the J gene TRBJ2-7, with 12 positions matching TRBD1. Trimming removed 4 bases from V and 4 bases from J; junction bases left unmatched: 3. The CDR3 is 14 residues long. Germline CDR1 reads SGHRS; CDR2 reads YFSETQ. CDR3 residues: CASSPGQGAYEQYF. In DNA, the CDR3 is TGCGCCAGCAGCCCGGGACAGGGGGCTTACGAGCAGTACTTC.

This rearrangement joins TRBV4-1 to TRBJ2-3; 8 bases align to TRBD2. This CDR3 is 16 amino acids long. CDR1 and CDR2 (germline): MGHRA, YSYEKL. The V gene end was trimmed by 0 bases and the J gene end by 14 bases; junction bases not matched to a gene: 16. The CDR3 is CASSQEDGGRPRYAYF. CDR3 nucleotide sequence: TGCGCCAGCAGCCAAGAAGATGGCGGGAGGCCCAGATACGCGTATTTT.

V and J are TRBV6-4 and TRBJ2-5; TRBD1 matches 7 bases. Trimming at V came to 0 bases and at J to 4 bases, leaving 8 bases not matched to a gene. The germline gives CDR1 MRHNA, CDR2 SNTAGT. CDR3 size: 16 residues. The CDR3 sequence is CASSDSRGTALETQYF. The CDR3 DNA reads as TGTGCCAGCAGTGACTCTAGGGGGACAGCTCTAGAGACCCAGTACTTC.

This chain links TRBV4-2 with TRBJ1-3; D unresolved. The germline V gene encodes CDR1 LGHNA and CDR2 YNFKEQ. The V gene lost 2 bases and the J gene lost 6 bases, with 8 bases spanning the gap. This CDR3 has 13 residues. CDR3: CASSQPRENTIYF. The CDR3 region has the DNA TGTGCCAGCAGCCAACCTCGAGAAAACACCATATATTTT.

This chain links TRBV11-1 with TRBJ2-2; 7 bases line up with TRBD1. CDR3 length equals 17 residues. Germline V gene lookup returns CDR1 SGHAT and CDR2 FQDESV (reference sequence). The V and J ends lost 6 bases and 2 bases, in that order; junction bases with no gene match: 12. The CDR3 DNA reads as TGTGCCAGCAGGGTGGGAACCTGGGACAGAAACACCGGGGAGCTGTTTTTT. It is translated as CASRVGTWDRNTGELFF.

The chain links TRBV6-6 to TRBJ2-3; TRBD1 might be the D (5 bases). Trimming left V 2 bases short and J 4 bases short, with 10 bases between. Germline CDR1 MNHNY, CDR2 SVGAGI (reference sequence). The CDR3 runs to 14 residues. The CDR3 nucleotides read TGTGCCAGCAGTTACCGAGACAGCGCAGATACGCAGTATTTT. Translating it yields CASSYRDSADTQYF.

The rearrangement uses TRBV7-6 and TRBJ2-7; 13 bases align to TRBD2. J gave up 0 bases and V 5 bases, and 10 bases lay outside the gene matches. Germline CDR1 and CDR2: SGHVS and FNYEAQ. The CDR3 runs to 18 residues. The DNA for the CDR3 is TGTGCCAGCAGCCCGGGACTAGCGGGGCTATTAAGCTCCTACGAGCAGTACTTC. Encoded protein: CASSPGLAGLLSSYEQYF.

The chain uses TRBV19 and TRBJ2-5, with TRBD2 as a possible D gene (6 bases). Germline V gene data show CDR1 as LNHDA and CDR2 as SQIVND (reference sequence). There are 14 residues in the CDR3. V was clipped by 5 bases and J by 2 bases, with 12 bases between them. CDR3 in DNA: TGTGCCAGTAGTCCCCAGCGGGCTCAAGAGACCCAGTACTTC. Translated: CASSPQRAQETQYF.